The T cell receptor beta chain under discussion was sequenced for a study of CD8 T cells in Susac syndrome. The germline V and J ends were trimmed by 0 bases and 3 bases, with 9 bases remaining between them. Germline V CDR1 and CDR2: MGHRA, YSYEKL. The CDR3 is made up of 14 amino acids. Study-level points and caveats: That the number of individuals in its TCR sequencing and HLA analysis was relatively small was acknowledged by the study.

Random hexamers served to reverse transcribe about 0.5 to 1 ug RNA. Via MiXCR, TCRdb re-called the immunoSEQ multiplex PCR reads, giving one row per CDR3 protein. Of 400,000 or so distinct CDR3 sequences listed, about 85% were seen once; the top ten hold under 0.15%. The CD8+ and CD4+ T cells were negatively isolated, with the TEMRA cells enriched by FACS. About this clonotype: Its cognate antigen is unknown.

This clonotype was sampled from a human donor with multiple sclerosis. The chain couples TRBV4-1 to TRBJ2-7; a weak D match, TRBD1 (6 bases). Source material: CD8+ T cells from PBMCs. The CDR3 is CASSQEGAGYEQYF. The CDR3 DNA is TGCGCCAGCAGCCAAGAGGGGGCCGGCTACGAGCAGTACTTC.